Given below is one T cell receptor beta chain in context. The antigen is not known. This specimen belongs to a study of cytomegalovirus exposure and HLA in healthy donors. Points from the study as a whole: In a later analysis, several top co-occurrence clusters appeared linked to parvovirus B19, influenza, CMV and Epstein-Barr virus.

Primers: 60 Vbeta forward and 13 Jbeta reverse. Clones were read by immunoSEQ multiplex PCR, and TCRdb kept only the in-frame ones, dropping some. This sample has under 250,000 clones, with around three quarters found just once. Germline trimming cut 6 bases from V and 0 bases from J; bases unmatched to any gene: 4. The germline CDR1 and CDR2 sequences are LNHDA and SQIVND (reference sequence). The CDR3 is made up of 14 amino acids. The chain is built from TRBV19 and TRBJ1-1, with 7 bases lining up with TRBD1. Sequencing was carried out using PBMCs. This sequence was found in a woman aged 30 to 39 in good health and CMV-seropositive. CDR3 in amino acids: CASSLGQMNTEAFF. CDR3 sequence (DNA): TGTGCCAGTAGCCTGGGACAGATGAACACTGAAGCTTTCTTT.